This record covers a single T cell receptor beta chain. Seattle patients were enrolled during active infection and followed longitudinally. As processed by the authors: Reference gene primers were amplified, and this amplification served to estimate nucleated cell counts. TCRdb's copy holds only in-frame clones and misses some; the assay was immunoSEQ multiplex PCR. V and J calls and clone size are given by that table; D and trimming were obtained from the DNA. The table shows a few hundred thousand clones, with 75% to 95% occurring only once. The data were taken from a study of blood T cell repertoires in COVID-19. Study as a whole: Specimens from acute and convalescent COVID-19 originated in the United States, Italy and Spain. T cells, B-cell-depleted T cells, or PBMCs provided the cDNA or gDNA that served as material.

The V gene's germline CDR1 is LNHDA and CDR2 SQIVND (reference sequence). The CDR3 is 17 amino acids. J lost 5 bases, V lost 0 bases, and 13 bases had no gene match. The TCR comes from a person in their late teens or twenties with COVID-19, enrolled during active disease. The source material was peripheral blood. The chain uses TRBV19 and TRBJ2-7; 7 bases line up with TRBD2. CDR3 residues: CASSIDVCGSFGDEQYF. The CDR3 DNA reads as TGTGCCAGTAGTATAGATGTTTGCGGGAGTTTTGGAGACGAGCAGTACTTC.